This T cell receptor beta chain was captured in a study of blood T cells in healthy people across ages. Study overall: Per two T cells, template switching captured roughly one barcoded beta molecule.

It was with a sample-barcoded 5' primer and a J-beta primer mix that a second PCR of about 6 to 12 cycles was run. MiXCR, applied by TCRdb to the 5' RACE reads, yields one record per CDR3 protein. This repertoire shows about 2 million distinct CDR3 sequences, just under 50% found once; its top ten account for roughly 2%. Regarding the study as a whole: Whereas aged donors had fewer naive CD4+ cells, long-lived donors had more of them and higher diversity.

This clonotype turned up a few times. Its antigen is not known. Germline V gene data show CDR1 as ENHRY and CDR2 as SYGVKD. CDR3 length: 14 residues. V shed 4 bases, J shed 6 bases, and the junction held 7 bases outside the gene matches. The source material was blood. The rearrangement links TRBV10-3 to TRBJ2-7, with 9 bases identical to TRBD1. This receptor was identified in a woman aged 40 to 55 in good health. CDR3 amino acids: CAISGGTGRAEQYF. CDR3 coding DNA: TGTGCCATCAGTGGGGGGACAGGGAGGGCCGAGCAGTACTTC.